This T cell receptor beta chain was found in a study of blood T cell repertoires in COVID-19. On the study more broadly: Samples came from the United States, Italy and Spain, spanning acute and convalescent COVID-19. T cells, B-cell-depleted T cells, or PBMCs provided the cDNA or gDNA that served as material.

V trimming: 6 bases; J trimming: 7 bases; junction bases outside the gene matches: 7. The CDR3 sequence is 15 residues long. From germline, CDR1 is MDHEN and CDR2 SYDVKM. Methods used by the authors: Using reference gene primer amplification, nucleated cell counts were estimated. Sequenced by immunoSEQ multiplex PCR; TCRdb stores in-frame clones only, minus some. V and J calls and clone size are copied from that table; D and trimming were computed from the DNA. The sample comprises about 220,000 clones, around 85% of which are singletons, and 2% to 3% rests with the top ten. The Seattle patients joined while their infection was active and were tracked longitudinally afterward.

Specimen: peripheral blood. The receptor was derived from a woman aged 70-85 years with COVID-19, enrolled during active disease. J is TRBJ1-6 and V is TRBV28; 9 bases line up with TRBD1. Here the CDR3 DNA reads TGTGCCAGCAGAACATGGGACAGGGAAAATTCACCCCTCCACTTT. Encoded protein: CASRTWDRENSPLHF.